The clone carrying this TCR beta chain has ten or more counts. CDR3 size: 15 residues. The V end lost 2 bases, the J end lost 6 bases, and 15 bases lay between the germline ends. Germline CDR1 SGHTA, CDR2 FQGNSA. Preparation of the TCRbeta library was carried out with unique molecular identifiers. Via MiXCR, TCRdb re-called the PCR reads, giving one row per CDR3 protein. Of tens of thousands of distinct CDR3 sequences in the sample, about 6.7% are singletons; the top ten hold more than 2.5%. These data come from a study of T-cell reconstitution after alpha-beta-depleted transplantation in children. The TCR originated in a human donor who donated a stem cell graft to a child with acute lymphoblastic leukemia. This chain uses TRBV7-2 with TRBJ2-3, with a possible D match to TRBD1 (5 bases). This specimen consisted of PBMCs from the stem cell graft donor, obtained from the stem cell graft. This CDR3 is CASSLRQGSVDTQYF. The CDR3 DNA sequence: TGTGCCAGCAGCTTAAGGCAGGGATCAGTTGATACGCAGTATTTT.